A single sample gave rise to the 27 T cell receptor beta chains below, sequenced in a study of T cells in Graves' hyperthyroidism and ophthalmopathy. Template material for amplifying TCR beta CDR3 regions consisted of RNA transcripts. HTBI primers were employed in a first-round RT-PCR of the TCR CDR3. MiXCR, run by TCRdb on the multiplex PCR reads, gives a single entry per CDR3 protein. The sample has about 500,000 distinct CDR3 sequences, roughly 16% seen once. Material: blood. The receptors derive from a young woman with Graves' ophthalmopathy.

This clonotype has a handful of counts. This sequence joins TRBV27 and TRBJ2-2; D tentatively fits TRBD1 or TRBD2 (6 bases each). Germline V gives CDR1 MNHEY, CDR2 SMNVEV (reference sequence). Trimming removed 3 bases from V and 4 bases from J, with 15 bases in between. This CDR3 has 16 residues. The CDR3 is CASSFPGAAVTGELFF. The DNA for the CDR3 is TGTGCCAGCAGTTTTCCGGGGGCGGCCGTCACCGGGGAGCTGTTTTTT.

This clonotype appeared a few times. The chain joins TRBV15 to TRBJ2-7; D ambiguous. V was clipped by 0 bases and J by 6 bases, with 9 bases between them. This CDR3 comprises 13 residues. Germline assignment: CDR1 LNHNV and CDR2 YYDKDF (reference sequence). The CDR3 bases are TGTGCCACCAGCAGAGATTTGGATATCGAGCAGTACTTC. Amino acid sequence: CATSRDLDIEQYF. The entire variable domain, with the rest obtained from reference TRBV15 and TRBJ2-7, is as follows: DAMVIQNPRYQVTQFGKPVTLSCSQTLNHNVMYWYQQKSSQAPKLLFHYYDKDFNNEADTPDNFQSRRPNTSFCFLDIRSPGLGDTAMYLCATSRDLDIEQYFGPGTRLTVT.

The V gene is TRBV5-5, the J gene TRBJ1-5; D is ambiguous. The V and J ends lost 4 bases and 6 bases respectively, with 17 bases between them. The germline CDR1 and CDR2 sequences are SGHKS and YYEKEE (reference sequence). The CDR3 covers 15 residues. CDR3 sequence reads: CASSLTRDLSQPQHF. The CDR3 nucleotides are TGTGCCAGCAGCCTGACGAGGGATTTGAGTCAGCCCCAGCATTTT.

This sequence joins TRBV20-1 and TRBJ1-2, with D unclear. Trimming took off 6 bases at V and 3 bases at J, with 11 bases between the two ends. The CDR3 sequence is 12 residues long. The V gene's germline CDR1 is DFQATT and CDR2 SNEGSKA (reference sequence). CDR3 in DNA: TGCAGTGCCAGGAGGGAAGACTATGGCTACACCTTC. The encoded protein is CSARREDYGYTF.

This clonotype was found many times. This chain uses TRBV27 with TRBJ1-1; no clear D gene. CDR1 is MNHEY, CDR2 SMNVEV, per germline (reference sequence). The CDR3 spans 13 residues. Deletions cut 3 bases from V and 3 bases from J, with 8 bases between. This CDR3 reads CASSLGSYTEAFF. CDR3 sequence (DNA): TGTGCCAGCAGTTTGGGCAGCTACACTGAAGCTTTCTTT.

A few counts support this clonotype. The chain recombines TRBV13 with TRBJ2-7; D is ambiguous. V dropped 2 bases and J dropped 9 bases, with 14 bases sitting between them. Looked up from germline, CDR1 is PRHDT and CDR2 is FYEKMQ (reference sequence). CDR3 size: 13 residues. CDR3 residues: CASSLRGSPRQYF. CDR3 nucleotide sequence: TGTGCCAGCAGCTTAAGAGGATCCCCACGGCAGTACTTC.

CDR3 protein: CASSPGHLVPEAFF. In DNA form, the CDR3 reads TGTGCCAGCAGCCCCGGACACCTAGTTCCTGAAGCTTTCTTT. This rearrangement joins TRBV7-3 to TRBJ1-1; D is possibly TRBD1 (5 bases). V lost 5 bases and J 6 bases, leaving 16 bases between the germline ends. Germline lookup yields CDR1 SGHTA and CDR2 FQGTGA. CDR3 length equals 14 residues.

This clonotype was observed a handful of times. This chain connects TRBV7-2 to TRBJ2-4; no clear D gene. V lost 3 bases and J lost 0, with 6 bases in between. CDR1 SGHTA and CDR2 FQGNSA come from the germline V gene. CDR3 size: 14 residues. CDR3 nucleotide sequence: TGTGCCAGCAGCTTCGCATTAGCCAAAAACATTCAGTACTTC. Translated, it gives CASSFALAKNIQYF. Looking up the rest from reference TRBV7-2 and TRBJ2-4 gives the full variable domain: GAGVSQSPSNKVTEKGKDVELRCDPISGHTALYWYRQSLGQGLEFLIYFQGNSAPDKSGLPSDRFSAERTGGSVSTLTIQRTQQEDSAVYLCASSFALAKNIQYFGAGTRLSVL.

In its sample, this clonotype was seen many times. The rearrangement links TRBV12-3 or TRBV12-4 to TRBJ2-1; 7 bases match TRBD2. CDR3 length: 14 residues. J lost 4 bases, V lost 5 bases, and 5 bases had no gene match. Written as DNA, the CDR3 is TGTGCCAGCAGTCCTAGCGGACATTACAATGAGCAGTTCTTC. The encoded protein is CASSPSGHYNEQFF.

The CDR3: CASSEAVARGETQYF. The CDR3 bases are TGTGCCAGCAGTGAAGCGGTGGCTCGGGGAGAGACCCAGTACTTC. The chain uses TRBV6-1 and TRBJ2-5; the D gene is possibly TRBD2 (5 bases). The CDR3 is 15 amino acids. V was shortened by 0 bases and J by 4 bases, with 12 bases between the two germline ends. Germline CDR1 reads MNHNS; CDR2 reads SASEGT.

This clonotype was counted at least ten times. The J gene is TRBJ2-4, the V gene TRBV7-2; TRBD2 matches at 14 bases. Germline CDR1 is SGHTA and CDR2 is FQGNSA. V dropped 2 bases and J dropped 1; count of bases not matched to a gene: 10. This CDR3 is built from 20 residues. CDR3 sequence: CASSLLTTSGRAFAKNIQYF. Here the CDR3 DNA reads TGTGCCAGCAGCTTACTCACGACTAGCGGGAGGGCTTTCGCCAAAAACATTCAGTACTTC.

The chain joins TRBV5-1 to TRBJ2-1; the D gene could be TRBD1 or TRBD2 (5 bases each). CDR3 length equals 13 residues. The ends were cut back, 4 bases at V and 6 bases at J, with 11 bases in the middle. Germline CDR1 and CDR2: SGHRS and YFSETQ. CDR3 DNA: TGCGCCAGCAGCGCCGGGGCCACCAATGAGCAGTTCTTC. Amino acid sequence: CASSAGATNEQFF.

V and J are TRBV6-1 and TRBJ1-2; D unresolved. CDR3 length: 14 amino acids. Deletions cut 5 bases from V and 5 bases from J, with 15 bases between. Germline V gene lookup returns CDR1 MNHNS and CDR2 SASEGT. The CDR3 loop is CASSRPPDRYGYTF. The CDR3, as DNA: TGTGCCAGCAGTAGACCCCCCGATAGGTATGGCTACACCTTC.

The V gene is TRBV20-1, the J gene TRBJ1-1, with D perhaps TRBD1 (6 bases). Per the germline V gene, CDR1 is DFQATT and CDR2 is SNEGSKA (reference sequence). The CDR3 runs 11 residues. The DNA of the CDR3 is TGCAACACAGGGTTGAGGACTGAAGCTTTCTTT. Amino acids: CNTGLRTEAFF.

As for this clonotype: A single base separates this from a much larger clone, so it may be a read error. The conserved phenylalanine or tryptophan is not found at the CDR3 terminus, so this likely reflects a read error. This chain joins TRBV28 and TRBJ2-3, with 10 bases aligning to TRBD2. Germline CDR1 reads MDHEN; CDR2 reads SYDVKM. Germline trimming cut 6 bases from V and 2 bases from J; bases unmatched to any gene: 8. The CDR3 consists of 16 residues. Here the CDR3 reads CASRAGLAIFTDTQYL. The DNA for the CDR3 is TGTGCCAGCAGAGCGGGACTAGCGATCTTCACAGATACGCAGTATCTT.

This clonotype was detected only a few times. The gene calls are TRBV12-5 and TRBJ2-2, with 11 positions matching TRBD2. The CDR3 loop spans 19 amino acids. The V and J ends lost 0 bases and 7 bases, in that order; junction bases with no gene match: 13. CDR1 is LGHNT and CDR2 is FRNRAP in the germline V gene. CDR3: CASGLVLGRSGRAHGELFF. The CDR3 nucleotides read TGTGCTAGTGGTTTGGTACTGGGACGTAGCGGGAGGGCCCACGGGGAGCTGTTTTTT.

This clonotype was recorded a few times. The chain links TRBV6-6 to TRBJ2-7; 7 bases line up with TRBD2. The CDR3 consists of 14 residues. Germline V gene sequence: CDR1 MNHNY, CDR2 SVGAGI (reference sequence). The ends lost 2 bases at V and 6 bases at J; junction bases unmatched: 7. CDR3 nucleotide sequence: TGTGCCAGCAGTTACGGGGGGAGGGCCCTCGAGCAGTACTTC. Translated: CASSYGGRALEQYF.

The V gene is TRBV6-1, the J gene TRBJ2-7; no reliable D call. The V gene lost 6 bases and the J gene lost 4 bases, with 7 bases spanning the gap. The CDR3 totals 11 residues. CDR1 is MNHNS and CDR2 is SASEGT in the germline V gene. For the CDR3, the DNA is TGTGCCAGCAGCGACAAGTACGAGCAGTACTTC. Amino acids: CASSDKYEQYF.

This clonotype came up many times. The chain carries TRBV7-6 and TRBJ1-6; D might be TRBD1 (5 bases). This CDR3 is built from 13 residues. Germline CDR1 SGHVS, CDR2 FNYEAQ. The V end was cut by 5 bases, the J end by 10 bases, with 12 bases between. The DNA for the CDR3 is TGTGCCAGCAGCCCAGAGAGGGGCTCACCCCTCCACTTT. Translated: CASSPERGSPLHF.

This clonotype has just a few counts. V gene TRBV6-1 combines with J gene TRBJ2-4, with 10 bases identical to TRBD2. Looked up from germline, CDR1 is MNHNS and CDR2 is SASEGT. The CDR3 length is 18 residues. J was trimmed by 3 bases and V by 5 bases; bases with no gene match: 13. CDR3: CASSPLPLAGVGKNIQYF. In DNA form, the CDR3 reads TGTGCCAGCAGTCCCCTCCCTCTAGCGGGAGTGGGCAAAAACATTCAGTACTTC.

This clonotype appeared many times. The junction does not match germline at one end; this may be a read error. The chain joins TRBV5-1 to TRBJ2-1; 7 bases agree with TRBD1. Germline values: CDR1 SGHRS, CDR2 YFSETQ. This CDR3 comprises 12 residues. This CDR3 reads CASRTGVNERFF. DNA for the CDR3: TGCGCCAGCAGAACAGGGGTCAATGAGCGGTTCTTC.

This clonotype was detected many times. The V gene is TRBV28, the J gene TRBJ2-7, with 10 positions matching TRBD2. This CDR3 spans 16 amino acids. Germline CDR1 and CDR2: MDHEN and SYDVKM. V lost 4 bases, J lost 4 bases, and 10 bases stayed unmatched. CDR3: CASSSPEAGGFYEQYF. In DNA, the CDR3 is TGTGCCAGCAGTTCCCCTGAAGCGGGAGGGTTTTACGAGCAGTACTTC.

This clonotype has at least ten counts. The chain links TRBV9 to TRBJ2-5, with 7 bases fitting TRBD2. CDR1 and CDR2 from the germline V gene are SGDLS and YYNGEE. CDR3 length equals 15 residues. V trimming: 1 base; J trimming: 2 bases; junction bases outside the gene matches: 5. CDR3 bases: TGTGCCAGCAGCGTATCTACGGGGGGTCAAGAGACCCAGTACTTC. This codes for CASSVSTGGQETQYF.

This clonotype was counted ten times or more. The V call is TRBV2, the J call TRBJ2-3; 7 bases are a match to TRBD1. The CDR3 length is 16 residues. Germline-derived CDR1 and CDR2 are SNHLY and FYNNEI. V shed 7 bases, J shed 0 bases, and the junction held 10 bases outside the gene matches. The CDR3 spells CASNPLTGVSTDTQYF. For the CDR3, the DNA is TGTGCCAGCAATCCTCTTACAGGGGTGAGCACAGATACGCAGTATTTT.

This clonotype has ten or more counts. The chain uses TRBV5-1 and TRBJ2-7; D possibly corresponds to TRBD2 (6 bases). CDR1 and CDR2 (germline): SGHRS, YFSETQ. CDR3 size: 16 residues. Between the trimmed V and J ends, which lost 4 bases and 0 bases, there was a span of 17 bases. The CDR3: CASSPTGLRTSYEQYF. The CDR3 region has the DNA TGCGCCAGCAGCCCAACGGGACTCCGAACCTCCTACGAGCAGTACTTC.

The V gene is TRBV28, the J gene TRBJ1-4, with D hard to call. The CDR3 runs 16 residues. Germline assignment: CDR1 MDHEN and CDR2 SYDVKM. The V and J ends lost 3 bases and 0 bases respectively, with 11 bases between them. As DNA, the CDR3 is TGTGCCAGCAGTTTGTGGGCGGGTGCAACTAATGAAAAACTGTTTTTT. Its translation: CASSLWAGATNEKLFF.

The rearrangement links TRBV4-2 to TRBJ1-2; weak D call: TRBD1 (5 bases). Germline lookup yields CDR1 LGHNA and CDR2 YNFKEQ. Trimming took off 0 bases at V and 8 bases at J, with 19 bases between the two ends. The CDR3 is made up of 16 amino acids. The CDR3: CASSQELFTGLQGYTF. The CDR3 nucleotides are TGTGCCAGCAGCCAAGAGCTTTTTACAGGACTCCAGGGCTACACCTTC.